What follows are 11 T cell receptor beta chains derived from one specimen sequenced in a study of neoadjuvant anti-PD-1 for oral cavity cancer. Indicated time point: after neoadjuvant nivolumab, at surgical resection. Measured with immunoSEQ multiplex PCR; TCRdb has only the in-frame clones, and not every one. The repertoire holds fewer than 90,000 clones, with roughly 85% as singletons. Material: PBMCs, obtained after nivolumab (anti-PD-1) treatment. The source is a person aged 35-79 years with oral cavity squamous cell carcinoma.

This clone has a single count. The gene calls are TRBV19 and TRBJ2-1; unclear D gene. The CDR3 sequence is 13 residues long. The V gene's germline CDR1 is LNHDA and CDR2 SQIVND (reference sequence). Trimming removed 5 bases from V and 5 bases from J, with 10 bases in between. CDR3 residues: CASSPWDNNEQFF. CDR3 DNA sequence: TGTGCCAGTAGTCCCTGGGATAACAATGAGCAGTTCTTC. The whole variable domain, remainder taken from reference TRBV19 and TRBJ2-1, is DGGITQSPKYLFRKEGQNVTLSCEQNLNHDAMYWYRQDPGQGLRLIYYSQIVNDFQKGDIAEGYSVSREKKESFPLTVTSAQKNPTAFYLCASSPWDNNEQFFGPGTRLTVL.

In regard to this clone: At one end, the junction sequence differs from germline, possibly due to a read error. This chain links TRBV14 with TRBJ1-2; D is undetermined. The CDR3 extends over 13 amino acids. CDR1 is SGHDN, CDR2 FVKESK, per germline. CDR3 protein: CASSEDGNYGYTF. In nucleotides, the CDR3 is TGTGCCAGCAGCGAAGACGGTAACTATGGCTACACCTTC.

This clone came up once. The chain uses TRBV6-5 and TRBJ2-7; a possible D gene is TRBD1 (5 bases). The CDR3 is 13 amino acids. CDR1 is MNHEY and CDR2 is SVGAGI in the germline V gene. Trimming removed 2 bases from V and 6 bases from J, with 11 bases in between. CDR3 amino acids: CASSYRGLSEQYF. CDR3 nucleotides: TGTGCCAGCAGTTACAGGGGCCTGAGCGAGCAGTACTTC.

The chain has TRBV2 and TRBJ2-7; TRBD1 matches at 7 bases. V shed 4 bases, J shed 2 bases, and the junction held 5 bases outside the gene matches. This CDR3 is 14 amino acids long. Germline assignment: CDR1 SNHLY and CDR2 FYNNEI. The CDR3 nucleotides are TGTGCCAGCAGTGGAAGGGGGCCCGCCTACGAGCAGTACTTC. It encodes CASSGRGPAYEQYF.

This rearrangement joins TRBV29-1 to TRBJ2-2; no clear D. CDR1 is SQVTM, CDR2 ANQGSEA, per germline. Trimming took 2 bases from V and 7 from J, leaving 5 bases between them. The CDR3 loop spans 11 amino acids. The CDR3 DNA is TGCAGCGTTGAAACCGGCGGGGAGCTGTTTTTT. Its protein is CSVETGGELFF.

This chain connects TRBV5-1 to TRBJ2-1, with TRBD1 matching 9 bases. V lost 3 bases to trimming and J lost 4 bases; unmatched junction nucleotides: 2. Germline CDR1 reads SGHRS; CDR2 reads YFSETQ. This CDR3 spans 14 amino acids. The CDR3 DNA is TGCGCCAGCAGCTCCGGGACAGGGTACAATGAGCAGTTCTTC. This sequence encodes CASSSGTGYNEQFF. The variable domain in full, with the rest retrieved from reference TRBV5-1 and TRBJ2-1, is KAGVTQTPRYLIKTRGQQVTLSCSPISGHRSVSWYQQTPGQGLQFLFEYFSETQRNKGNFPGRFSGRQFSNSRSEMNVSTLELGDSALYLCASSSGTGYNEQFFGPGTRLTVL.

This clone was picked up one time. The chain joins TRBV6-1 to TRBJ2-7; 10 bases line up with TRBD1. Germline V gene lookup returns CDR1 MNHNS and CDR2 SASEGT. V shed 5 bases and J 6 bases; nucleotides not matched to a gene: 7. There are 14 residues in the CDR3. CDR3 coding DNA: TGTGCCAGCAGTTGGACAGGGGGATCCCCCGAGCAGTACTTC. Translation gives CASSWTGGSPEQYF.

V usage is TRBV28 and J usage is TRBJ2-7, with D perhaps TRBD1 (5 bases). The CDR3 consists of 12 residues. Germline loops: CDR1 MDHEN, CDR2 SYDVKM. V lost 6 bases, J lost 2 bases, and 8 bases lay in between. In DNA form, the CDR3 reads TGTGCCAGCAGGTGGGGCACCTACGAGCAGTACTTC. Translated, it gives CASRWGTYEQYF.

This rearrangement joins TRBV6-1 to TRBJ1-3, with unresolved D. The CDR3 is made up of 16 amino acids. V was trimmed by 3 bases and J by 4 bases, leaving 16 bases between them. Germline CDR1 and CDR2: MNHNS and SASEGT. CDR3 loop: CASSDPAGGTGNTIYF. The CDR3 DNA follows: TGTGCCAGCAGTGATCCTGCCGGAGGTACCGGAAACACCATATATTTT.

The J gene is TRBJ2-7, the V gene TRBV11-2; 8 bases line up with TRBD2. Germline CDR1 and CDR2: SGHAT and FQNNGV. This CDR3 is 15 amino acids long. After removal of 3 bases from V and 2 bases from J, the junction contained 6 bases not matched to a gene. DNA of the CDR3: TGTGCCAGCAGCTTCGGGTTAGCGGGAACCTACGAGCAGTACTTC. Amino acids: CASSFGLAGTYEQYF.

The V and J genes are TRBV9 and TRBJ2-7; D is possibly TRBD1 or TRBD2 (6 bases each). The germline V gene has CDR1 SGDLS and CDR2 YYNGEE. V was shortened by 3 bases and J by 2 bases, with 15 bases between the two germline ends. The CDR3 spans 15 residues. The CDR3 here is CASSDGGGPAYEQYF. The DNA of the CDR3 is TGTGCCAGCAGCGACGGAGGGGGACCAGCCTACGAGCAGTACTTC. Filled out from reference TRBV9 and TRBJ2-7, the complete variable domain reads DSGVTQTPKHLITATGQRVTLRCSPRSGDLSVYWYQQSLDQGLQFLIQYYNGEERAKGNILERFSAQQFPDLHSELNLSSLELGDSALYFCASSDGGGPAYEQYFGPGTRLTVT.